These T cell receptor beta chains were read from a single sample in a study of T cell clonotyping in hematopoietic cell transplantation. Sequencing was performed with immunoSEQ multiplex PCR; in TCRdb, only in-frame clones are kept and a portion is missing. Altogether approximately 8,400 clones are present, under 70% being singletons, with the ten largest covering approximately 20%. Material: peripheral blood mononuclear cells, obtained 100 days after allogeneic stem cell transplant. These receptors were obtained from a male patient aged 60-70 years who had an allogeneic stem cell transplant from an unrelated donor, so the T cells may come from the graft donor. Some clones in this sample may be carry-over from other donors' samples. CDR3s include the opening cysteine and the closing phenylalanine or tryptophan. Each record gives: J gene, V gene, D gene, clone size, CDR3 protein, CDR3 DNA. The D gene is left open where the match is weak. Clone size is not always given. Where it is, it says once, few, many or a class for expanded clones.

j_call: TRBJ2-7; v_call: TRBV29-1; d_call: TRBD2; clone_size: -; cdr3_aa: CSVAGLAGVYEQYF; cdr3_nt: TGCAGCGTGGCCGGGCTAGCGGGAGTCTACGAGCAGTACTTC
j_call: TRBJ1-1; v_call: TRBV9; d_call: -; clone_size: few; cdr3_aa: CASSPSPKLGGFEAFF; cdr3_nt: TGTGCCAGCAGCCCAAGTCCCAAATTGGGGGGTTTCGAAGCTTTCTTT
j_call: TRBJ2-7; v_call: TRBV19; d_call: TRBD1; clone_size: -; cdr3_aa: CASSPGQGLSYEQYF; cdr3_nt: TGTGCCAGTAGCCCCGGACAGGGCCTCTCCTACGAGCAGTACTTC
j_call: TRBJ1-2; v_call: TRBV15; d_call: -; clone_size: few; cdr3_aa: CASAGGYDNYGYTF; cdr3_nt: TGTGCCTCCGCTGGGGGCTACGACAACTATGGCTACACCTTC
j_call: TRBJ2-7; v_call: TRBV5-4; d_call: TRBD1; clone_size: -; cdr3_aa: CASRPKGGTGDSYEQYF; cdr3_nt: TGTGCCAGCAGACCAAAAGGCGGGACAGGGGACTCCTACGAGCAGTACTTC
j_call: TRBJ2-7; v_call: TRBV6-5; d_call: -; clone_size: -; cdr3_aa: CASRRDRDNLYEQYF; cdr3_nt: TGTGCCAGCAGGCGAGATCGGGACAACCTCTACGAGCAGTACTTC
j_call: TRBJ1-6; v_call: TRBV6-1; d_call: -; clone_size: -; cdr3_aa: CASSEDVVDASSYNSPLHF; cdr3_nt: TGTGCCAGCAGTGAAGATGTTGTGGACGCCAGCTCCTATAATTCACCCCTCCACTTT
j_call: TRBJ1-2; v_call: TRBV27; d_call: -; clone_size: -; cdr3_aa: CASSLSTGRRGYTF; cdr3_nt: TGTGCCAGCAGTTTATCCACAGGCCGAAGGGGCTACACCTTC
j_call: TRBJ2-7; v_call: TRBV11-2; d_call: TRBD2; clone_size: -; cdr3_aa: CASSLVRLAGGPSGHEQYF; cdr3_nt: TGTGCCAGCAGCTTGGTACGACTAGCGGGAGGGCCAAGTGGCCACGAGCAGTACTTC
j_call: TRBJ1-5; v_call: TRBV2; d_call: -; clone_size: few; cdr3_aa: CASSVPENSNQPQHF; cdr3_nt: TGTGCCAGCAGTGTCCCGGAAAATAGCAATCAGCCCCAGCATTTT
j_call: TRBJ2-6; v_call: TRBV19; d_call: -; clone_size: -; cdr3_aa: CASSIARASGANVLTF; cdr3_nt: TGTGCCAGTAGTATAGCTAGGGCCTCTGGGGCCAACGTCCTGACTTTC
j_call: TRBJ1-5; v_call: TRBV2; d_call: -; clone_size: -; cdr3_aa: CASSGNQPQHF; cdr3_nt: TGTGCCAGCAGCGGTAATCAGCCCCAGCATTTT
j_call: TRBJ2-5; v_call: TRBV6-5; d_call: TRBD2; clone_size: -; cdr3_aa: CASSMYTSALETQYF; cdr3_nt: TGTGCCAGCAGCATGTATACTAGCGCCCTAGAGACCCAGTACTTC
j_call: TRBJ2-5; v_call: TRBV19; d_call: -; clone_size: -; cdr3_aa: CASSIRDVAKTQYF; cdr3_nt: TGTGCCAGTAGTATCAGGGACGTGGCCAAGACCCAGTACTTC
j_call: TRBJ2-1; v_call: TRBV19; d_call: -; clone_size: -; cdr3_aa: CASSSSPLLGNNEQFF; cdr3_nt: TGTGCCAGTAGTAGTTCACCCCTCCTGGGAAACAATGAGCAGTTCTTC
j_call: TRBJ1-2; v_call: TRBV20-1; d_call: -; clone_size: -; cdr3_aa: CSAWTWAVATF; cdr3_nt: TGCAGTGCCTGGACTTGGGCGGTCGCGACCTTC
j_call: TRBJ2-7; v_call: TRBV30; d_call: -; clone_size: -; cdr3_aa: CAWSVRVGGTYF; cdr3_nt: TGTGCCTGGAGTGTACGGGTGGGGGGTACGTACTTC
j_call: TRBJ1-2; v_call: TRBV11-2; d_call: -; clone_size: few; cdr3_aa: CASSLVQGTYGYTF; cdr3_nt: TGTGCCAGCAGCTTAGTCCAGGGAACCTATGGCTACACCTTC
j_call: TRBJ2-5; v_call: TRBV5-1; d_call: -; clone_size: -; cdr3_aa: CASSSIASETQYF; cdr3_nt: TGCGCCAGCAGCTCGATTGCCTCGGAGACCCAGTACTTC
j_call: TRBJ1-5; v_call: TRBV6-5; d_call: -; clone_size: large; cdr3_aa: CASSLRQSSNQPQHF; cdr3_nt: TGTGCCAGCAGCTTGAGACAGTCTAGCAATCAGCCCCAGCATTTT
j_call: TRBJ2-5; v_call: TRBV25-1; d_call: -; clone_size: -; cdr3_aa: CASSVRDGHETQYF; cdr3_nt: TGTGCCAGCAGTGTCCGGGACGGACATGAGACCCAGTACTTC
j_call: TRBJ1-2; v_call: TRBV7-6; d_call: TRBD1; clone_size: -; cdr3_aa: CASSLASPTGVGSNYGYTF; cdr3_nt: TGTGCCAGCAGCTTAGCCTCTCCGACAGGGGTCGGTTCTAACTATGGCTACACCTTC
j_call: TRBJ2-7; v_call: TRBV4-2; d_call: TRBD2; clone_size: -; cdr3_aa: CASSQATGLAGIVSYEQYF; cdr3_nt: TGTGCCAGCAGCCAAGCGACGGGACTAGCGGGAATAGTCTCCTACGAGCAGTACTTC
j_call: TRBJ1-1; v_call: TRBV4-3; d_call: -; clone_size: -; cdr3_aa: CASSQDRRTEAFF; cdr3_nt: TGCGCCAGCAGCCAAGACCGGCGCACTGAAGCTTTCTTT
j_call: TRBJ1-1; v_call: TRBV6-1; d_call: -; clone_size: -; cdr3_aa: CASSEEKNTEAFF; cdr3_nt: TGTGCCAGCAGTGAAGAAAAGAACACTGAAGCTTTCTTT
j_call: TRBJ2-7; v_call: TRBV6-6; d_call: -; clone_size: few; cdr3_aa: CASSYFLSDEQYF; cdr3_nt: TGTGCCAGCAGTTACTTCCTATCGGACGAGCAGTACTTC
j_call: TRBJ2-2; v_call: TRBV29-1; d_call: -; clone_size: -; cdr3_aa: CSVGDTNTGELFF; cdr3_nt: TGCAGCGTGGGGGACACCAACACCGGGGAGCTGTTTTTT
j_call: TRBJ1-2; v_call: TRBV5-6; d_call: -; clone_size: -; cdr3_aa: CASSLDSGYTF; cdr3_nt: TGTGCCAGCAGCCTGGACAGTGGCTACACCTTC
j_call: TRBJ2-1; v_call: TRBV30; d_call: TRBD2; clone_size: -; cdr3_aa: CAWSAHPGTSGYNEQFF; cdr3_nt: TGTGCCTGGAGTGCACATCCAGGGACTAGCGGGTACAATGAGCAGTTCTTC
j_call: TRBJ2-5; v_call: TRBV29-1; d_call: TRBD1; clone_size: -; cdr3_aa: CSVYRGETQYF; cdr3_nt: TGCAGCGTTTACAGGGGAGAGACCCAGTACTTC
j_call: TRBJ2-3; v_call: TRBV5-1; d_call: TRBD1; clone_size: -; cdr3_aa: CASSFEGQGAETQYF; cdr3_nt: TGCGCCAGCAGCTTTGAGGGACAGGGGGCCGAGACGCAGTATTTT
j_call: TRBJ2-1; v_call: TRBV4-1; d_call: TRBD2; clone_size: few; cdr3_aa: CASSQDRLAGNEQFF; cdr3_nt: TGCGCCAGCAGCCAAGATAGGCTAGCGGGTAATGAGCAGTTCTTC
j_call: TRBJ1-5; v_call: TRBV19; d_call: -; clone_size: -; cdr3_aa: CASTTGAHQPQHF; cdr3_nt: TGTGCCAGTACCACCGGGGCCCATCAGCCCCAGCATTTT
j_call: TRBJ1-2; v_call: TRBV6-5; d_call: -; clone_size: once; cdr3_aa: CASSYRAGYTF; cdr3_nt: TGTGCCAGCAGTTACAGGGCTGGCTACACCTTC
j_call: TRBJ2-7; v_call: TRBV2; d_call: -; clone_size: -; cdr3_aa: CASRIQGGAYEQYF; cdr3_nt: TGTGCCAGCAGGATACAGGGAGGGGCGTACGAGCAGTACTTC
j_call: TRBJ2-7; v_call: TRBV20-1; d_call: -; clone_size: -; cdr3_aa: CSAEATYEQYF; cdr3_nt: TGCAGTGCCGAGGCTACCTACGAGCAGTACTTC
j_call: TRBJ2-7; v_call: TRBV4-1; d_call: -; clone_size: -; cdr3_aa: CASSQQVSYEQYF; cdr3_nt: TGCGCCAGCAGCCAGCAGGTCTCCTACGAGCAGTACTTC
j_call: TRBJ1-1; v_call: TRBV5-4; d_call: -; clone_size: -; cdr3_aa: CASSLVDTEAFF; cdr3_nt: TGTGCCAGCAGCTTGGTCGACACTGAAGCTTTCTTT
j_call: TRBJ2-7; v_call: TRBV5-6; d_call: TRBD2; clone_size: once; cdr3_aa: CASSHLGTSALEGQYF; cdr3_nt: TGTGCCAGCAGCCATCTAGGGACTAGCGCGTTAGAGGGGCAGTACTTC